This T cell receptor beta chain originates from a study of regulatory T cells in long-lasting Graves disease. Construction of TCR beta libraries relied on iRepertoire HTBI primers and on Arm-PCR targeting CDR3 regions. As handled by the study authors: Samples collectively showed approximately 62 TRBV and approximately 14 TRBJ segments. One entry per CDR3 protein results from TCRdb running MiXCR on the multiplex PCR reads. Clone size and V and J calls follow TCRdb, not the original study. This table has approximately 480,000 distinct CDR3 sequences, around 15% appearing once. This clonotype was counted many times. The CDR3 length is 13 residues. Germline assignment: CDR1 SGHDT and CDR2 YYEEEE. The ends were cut back, 5 bases at V and 8 bases at J, with 14 bases in the middle. Sample time point: newly diagnosed GD, antithyroid drugs for less than 3 months. PBMCs provided the RNA from which the TCR library was made.

These same records also appear under a second study, on T cells in Graves' hyperthyroidism and ophthalmopathy. From that study: Uncontrolled infections, other autoimmune diseases, pregnancy or lactation led to exclusion of patients. Researchers ran a first-round RT-PCR on the TCR CDR3 using the HTBI primer set. Blood samples included most of the expanded thyroid clonotypes exceeding 0.001.

The V call is TRBV5-6, the J call TRBJ2-1; D is ambiguous. Sample: peripheral blood mononuclear cells (PBMCs), taken at new diagnosis, from a patient treated with antithyroid drugs. The clonotype originates from a middle-aged man with Graves disease. CDR3 protein: CASRWRGGDEQFF. CDR3 in DNA: TGTGCCAGCAGGTGGAGAGGCGGCGATGAGCAGTTCTTC.